This is a list of T cell receptor beta chains from one sample in a study of blood T cells in healthy people across ages. MiXCR was run by TCRdb on the 5' RACE reads, yielding one entry per CDR3 protein. The table includes 1.5 million to 2 million distinct CDR3 sequences, 28% detected once. Material for sequencing was blood. Receptors were obtained from a woman aged 30 to 39 in good health. Each CDR3 is given with its conserved first and last residue. D genes are given only for firm matches. Expanded clones are given a class, and other clones once, few, many or no size at all.

abundance,d_gene,v_gene,j_gene,CDR3nt,CDR3aa
.,.,TRBV18,TRBJ2-3,TGTGCCAGCTCCATCTCGCAGACAGATACGCAGTATTTT,CASSISQTDTQYF
few,TRBD1,TRBV7-2,TRBJ1-5,TGTGCCAGCAGCGTCACCGGACAGGGCTCACAGCCCCAGCATTTT,CASSVTGQGSQPQHF
.,.,TRBV13,TRBJ2-5,TGTGCCAGCAGCTTAAGTGTGGGTCGCGGGATTGAGACCCAGTACTTC,CASSLSVGRGIETQYF
few,.,TRBV7-2,TRBJ1-4,TGTGCCAGCAGCTTAGAGTGGGGGAGGGCTGAAAAACTGTTTTTT,CASSLEWGRAEKLFF
few,.,TRBV9,TRBJ2-5,TGTGCCAGCAGCGTATCGGTCCAGAAGGAAGAGACCCAGTACTTC,CASSVSVQKEETQYF
.,TRBD2,TRBV28,TRBJ2-7,TGTGCCAGCACCGGCGGGGGGAGTATATACGAGCAGTACTTC,CASTGGGSIYEQYF
.,.,TRBV19,TRBJ1-2,TGTGCCAGTAGCCTCCCGAAAGGGCAGGGCTACACCTTC,CASSLPKGQGYTF
once,TRBD2,TRBV28,TRBJ2-7,TGTACCAGCAGAGCGGGACTGATGCCCTACGAGCAGTACTTC,CTSRAGLMPYEQYF
many,.,TRBV29-1,TRBJ1-6,TGCAGCGTGAGGTCGCAGGGCGGCTCACCCCTCCACTTT,CSVRSQGGSPLHF
few,.,TRBV11-2,TRBJ2-7,TGTGCCAGCAGCATCCACCAAGAGGGTTACGAGCAGTACTTC,CASSIHQEGYEQYF
.,.,TRBV12-1,TRBJ1-4,TGTGCCAGCAGCTTTGACCTTTGGGGCCCGGTTGAAAAACTGTTTTTT,CASSFDLWGPVEKLFF
.,TRBD2,TRBV6-6,TRBJ2-7,TGTGCCAGCACCAAGACTAGCGGGATCTTTTTCGAGCAGTACTTC,CASTKTSGIFFEQYF
few,TRBD1,TRBV28,TRBJ1-2,TGTGCCAGCAGTCAAATTACAGGGGACTATGGCTACACCTTC,CASSQITGDYGYTF
.,.,TRBV29-1,TRBJ2-1,TGCAGCGTTGAATTGCGGGCCGCCCCTTACAATGAGCAGTTCTTC,CSVELRAAPYNEQFF
many,.,TRBV29-1,TRBJ1-2,TGCAGCGCTCTCTGGGGCAACTATGGCTACACCTTC,CSALWGNYGYTF
few,TRBD1,TRBV7-2,TRBJ2-2,TGTGCCAGCAGCTTAGGGATCGACAGGGGAGTGACCGGGGAGCTGTTTTTT,CASSLGIDRGVTGELFF
.,TRBD2,TRBV11-2,TRBJ2-1,TGTGCCAGCAGCTCCGGGACTAGCGGGGCCTCCTACAATGAGCAGTTCTTC,CASSSGTSGASYNEQFF
few,.,TRBV6-6,TRBJ1-5,TGTGCCAGCAGTTACTCAGCGGGATATCAGCCCCAGCATTTT,CASSYSAGYQPQHF
few,TRBD2,TRBV29-1,TRBJ2-5,TGCAGCGTCGAACCGGGGACTAGCGGGGCAGAGACCCAGTACTTC,CSVEPGTSGAETQYF
many,.,TRBV29-1,TRBJ2-3,TGCAGCTTCCGATTATCCACAGATACGCAGTATTTT,CSFRLSTDTQYF
few,.,TRBV12-3/TRBV12-4,TRBJ2-5,TGTGCCAGCAGTTTGAGGCAGAGGGGGGAGACCCAGTACTTC,CASSLRQRGETQYF
.,.,TRBV20-1,TRBJ1-1,TGCAGTGACCTACTCCCGGGGGAAAGGGCAGCTTTCTTT,CSDLLPGERAAFF
.,TRBD2,TRBV11-2,TRBJ2-3,TGTGCCAGCAGCTTAGCTGGGCGGGGGTGGGCTAGCACAGATACGCAGTATTTT,CASSLAGRGWASTDTQYF
.,TRBD2,TRBV4-1,TRBJ2-5,TGCGCCAGCAACCAAGGTCCGGGGGGGCCAGAGACCCAGTACTTC,CASNQGPGGPETQYF
.,.,TRBV4-2,TRBJ1-2,TGTGCCAGCAGCGAACACAGGGCGATGATCTATGGCTACACCTTC,CASSEHRAMIYGYTF
.,TRBD1,TRBV5-5,TRBJ1-2,TGTGCCAGCAGCTGGACCGGGACAGGGCAGTATGGCTACACCTTC,CASSWTGTGQYGYTF
.,.,TRBV4-1,TRBJ1-5,TGCGCCAGCAGCCAAGATGAACAAACCCGCTGGCCCCAGCATTTT,CASSQDEQTRWPQHF
many,.,TRBV12-5,TRBJ1-2,TGTGCTAGTGGTGAGGACAGCTCTGGCTACACCTTC,CASGEDSSGYTF
many,TRBD1,TRBV6-2/TRBV6-3,TRBJ2-1,TGTGCCAGCAGTTACCCGGACAGGGGGCACAATGAGCAGTTCTTC,CASSYPDRGHNEQFF
.,.,TRBV6-1,TRBJ2-2,TGTGCCAGCAGTGGTTACCGGGTCCTTAAGGGAGGCGGGGAGCTGTTTTTT,CASSGYRVLKGGGELFF
many,TRBD1,TRBV28,TRBJ2-5,TGTGCCAGCAGTTTGGACAGGGTTAGGCAGACCCAGTACTTC,CASSLDRVRQTQYF
few,TRBD2,TRBV5-5,TRBJ2-5,TGTGCCAGCAGCTCCCCCCCTAGCGGAGCAGAAGAGACCCAGTACTTC,CASSSPPSGAEETQYF
.,.,TRBV19,TRBJ1-3,TGTGCCAGTAGTTTGCTGAGCTCTGGAAACACCATATATTTT,CASSLLSSGNTIYF
many,TRBD1,TRBV28,TRBJ2-7,TGTGCCAGCAGTTGGGGGGACAGGGACGAGCAGTACTTC,CASSWGDRDEQYF
few,TRBD1,TRBV29-1,TRBJ1-3,TGCAGCGTTTGGGACAGGGGGGCTGGAAACACCATATATTTT,CSVWDRGAGNTIYF
few,.,TRBV2,TRBJ2-5,TGTGCCAGCACCCGGACTACCCCGAGGCAAGAGACCCAGTACTTC,CASTRTTPRQETQYF
.,TRBD1,TRBV5-1,TRBJ2-5,TGCGCCAGCAGCGGGACAGGGAAAAGCAACCAAGAGACCCAGTACTTC,CASSGTGKSNQETQYF
.,.,TRBV7-2,TRBJ2-3,TGTGCCAGCAGCTTAGCTCGAGGGGGAGATACGCAGTATTTT,CASSLARGGDTQYF
few,.,TRBV9,TRBJ1-5,TGTGCCAGCGGTCCGGGTGATGGACAGCCCCAGCATTTT,CASGPGDGQPQHF
many,.,TRBV29-1,TRBJ1-2,TGCAGCGTTCACCTAAGGGCTTCCTATGGCTACACCTTC,CSVHLRASYGYTF
.,.,TRBV4-3,TRBJ2-7,TGCGCCAGCAGCCAGTTAGTGTCGACGGGCGAGCAGTACTTC,CASSQLVSTGEQYF
many,.,TRBV29-1,TRBJ2-1,TGCAGCGCCAGGACTCATAGCTCCTACAATGAGCAGTTCTTC,CSARTHSSYNEQFF
.,TRBD2,TRBV18,TRBJ2-2,TGTGCCAGCTGGGCCTCGACTAGCGGGAGGGTCGGGGAGCTGTTTTTT,CASWASTSGRVGELFF
.,TRBD1,TRBV6-2/TRBV6-3,TRBJ2-3,TGTGCCAGCAGTTGGGGGACAGGGGATACCCCTAGCACAGATACGCAGTATTTT,CASSWGTGDTPSTDTQYF
.,.,TRBV12-3/TRBV12-4,TRBJ2-3,TGTGCCAGCAGCCCCAGTTCAAGCACAGATGCGCAGTATTTT,CASSPSSSTDAQYF
few,.,TRBV12-3/TRBV12-4,TRBJ2-7,TGTGCCAGCAACCAGGGGTTTCGGGCCTACGAGCAGTACTTC,CASNQGFRAYEQYF
.,TRBD2,TRBV12-3/TRBV12-4,TRBJ2-1,TGTGCCAGCAGTATACCGGGACTAGGTGGAAAAGAGACCCAGTTCTTC,CASSIPGLGGKETQFF
many,TRBD1,TRBV20-1,TRBJ2-7,TGCAGTGCTAGCGATAGACAGGGCTACTACGAGCAGTACTTC,CSASDRQGYYEQYF
.,.,TRBV12-3/TRBV12-4,TRBJ2-5,TGTGCCAGCGGTCCCGGGACGTCGCTTCAAGAGACCCAGTACTTC,CASGPGTSLQETQYF
.,.,TRBV27,TRBJ1-4,TGTGCCAGCAGGAAAAAACAGGGAAATGGAAAACTGTTTTTT,CASRKKQGNGKLFF
few,.,TRBV4-1,TRBJ2-3,TGCGCCAGCAGCCAAACCTCCGGACAGAGCACAGATACGCAGTATTTT,CASSQTSGQSTDTQYF
few,.,TRBV28,TRBJ2-7,TGTGCCAGCAGCCACAGGGTCTACGAGCAGTACTTC,CASSHRVYEQYF